This T cell receptor (beta chain) was retrieved from a study of blood T cell repertoires in COVID-19. Sequenced by immunoSEQ multiplex PCR; TCRdb stores in-frame clones only, minus some. The data hold under 200,000 clones, with around four fifths observed a single time. The CDR3 consists of 14 residues. Per the germline V gene, CDR1 is SGHAT and CDR2 is FQNNGV. V gave up 4 bases and J gave up 8 bases, with 17 bases separating them. The J gene is TRBJ1-2, the V gene TRBV11-2; D perhaps matches TRBD1 (6 bases). Sequencing was performed on peripheral blood. This TCR was sampled from a man in his 70s with active or convalescent COVID-19. The DNA of the CDR3 is TGTGCCAGCAGCTCCACACAGGGAGCGGGGGGCTACACCTTC. Translated, it gives CASSSTQGAGGYTF.